This TCR beta chain derives from a study of cytomegalovirus exposure and HLA in healthy donors. The study's findings and limits: The authors later linked a missense DCLRE1C variant to TCR beta V- and J-gene trimming. Most TCR sequences were uncommon, yet certain public TCRs appeared in many donors.

As regards this clone: Its specificity is unknown.

Healthy individuals who donated bone marrow served as the donors. The PCR ran on 60 Vbeta and 13 Jbeta primers. Under the authors' procedure: Later, 65 million to 90 million unique TCR beta chains were counted in an analysis, and about 12 million of them were shared. The assay was immunoSEQ multiplex PCR, and TCRdb's table has in-frame clones only and misses some. That table is the source of V, J and clone size, and D and trimming were worked out from the DNA. The profile covers 70,000 to 95,000 clones, with about 79% appearing a single time and roughly 1.5% taken by the ten largest. This CDR3 contains 17 residues. Germline trimming cut 2 bases from V and 0 bases from J; bases unmatched to any gene: 6. CDR1 is LNHNV and CDR2 is YYDKDF in the germline V gene (reference sequence).

This TCR came from a man in his forties or fifties in good health and CMV-seronegative. The chain employs TRBV15 and TRBJ2-3; 9 bases match TRBD2. Sequenced: PBMCs. The CDR3 DNA sequence: TGTGCCACCAGCAGAAGAGGGACTAGCAGTAGCACAGATACGCAGTATTTT. Translation: CATSRRGTSSSTDTQYF.